This record looks at one TCR beta chain sequence and its context. Random-hexamer reverse transcription was applied to about 0.45 to 1 ug RNA. Each CDR3 protein is one row after TCRdb ran MiXCR on the immunoSEQ multiplex PCR reads. The sample comprises approximately 74,000 distinct CDR3 sequences, approximately 94% of which are singletons, and around 0.52% rests with the top ten. This sample is part of a study of CD8 T cells in Susac syndrome. CDR3 length equals 14 residues. CDR1 SGHTA and CDR2 FQGNSA come from the germline V gene. Trimming took off 5 bases at V and 2 bases at J, with 13 bases between the two ends.

The TCR sequence derives from a human donor with Susac syndrome. The chain has TRBV7-2 and TRBJ2-7; maybe TRBD1 (5 bases). The sample taken for sequencing was CD4+ T cells from PBMCs. This chain's CDR3 is CASSRRGATYEQYF. The CDR3 DNA reads TGTGCCAGCAGCCGCCGTGGGGCGACCTACGAGCAGTACTTC.